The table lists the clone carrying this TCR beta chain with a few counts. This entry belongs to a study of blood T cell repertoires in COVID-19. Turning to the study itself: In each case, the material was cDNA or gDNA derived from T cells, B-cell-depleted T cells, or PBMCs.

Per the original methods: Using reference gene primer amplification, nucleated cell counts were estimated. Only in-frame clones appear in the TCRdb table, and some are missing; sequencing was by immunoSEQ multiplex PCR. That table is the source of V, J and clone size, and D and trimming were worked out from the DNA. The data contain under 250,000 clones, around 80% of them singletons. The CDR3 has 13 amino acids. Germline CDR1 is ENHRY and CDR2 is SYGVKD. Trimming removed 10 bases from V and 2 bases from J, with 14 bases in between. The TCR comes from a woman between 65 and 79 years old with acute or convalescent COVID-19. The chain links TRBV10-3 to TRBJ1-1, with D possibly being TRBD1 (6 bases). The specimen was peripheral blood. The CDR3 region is CATETGVNTEAFF. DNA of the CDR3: TGTGCCACTGAGACAGGAGTCAACACTGAAGCTTTCTTT.